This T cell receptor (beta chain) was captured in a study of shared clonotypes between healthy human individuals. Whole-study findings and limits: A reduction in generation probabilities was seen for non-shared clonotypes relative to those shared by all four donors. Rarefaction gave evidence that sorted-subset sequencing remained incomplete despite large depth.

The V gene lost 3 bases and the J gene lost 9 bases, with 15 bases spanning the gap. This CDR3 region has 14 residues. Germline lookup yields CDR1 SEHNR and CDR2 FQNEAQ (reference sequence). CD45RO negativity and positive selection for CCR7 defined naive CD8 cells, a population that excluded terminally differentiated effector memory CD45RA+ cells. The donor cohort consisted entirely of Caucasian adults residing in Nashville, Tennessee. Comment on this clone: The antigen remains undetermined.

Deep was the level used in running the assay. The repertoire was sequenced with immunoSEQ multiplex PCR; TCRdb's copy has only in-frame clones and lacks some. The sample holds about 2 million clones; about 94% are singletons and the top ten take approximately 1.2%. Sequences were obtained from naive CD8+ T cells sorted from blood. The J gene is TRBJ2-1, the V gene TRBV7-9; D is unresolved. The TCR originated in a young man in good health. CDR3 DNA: TGTGCCAGCAGCTTGAGGCTCGAAGGTAGTGAGCAGTTCTTC. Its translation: CASSLRLEGSEQFF.